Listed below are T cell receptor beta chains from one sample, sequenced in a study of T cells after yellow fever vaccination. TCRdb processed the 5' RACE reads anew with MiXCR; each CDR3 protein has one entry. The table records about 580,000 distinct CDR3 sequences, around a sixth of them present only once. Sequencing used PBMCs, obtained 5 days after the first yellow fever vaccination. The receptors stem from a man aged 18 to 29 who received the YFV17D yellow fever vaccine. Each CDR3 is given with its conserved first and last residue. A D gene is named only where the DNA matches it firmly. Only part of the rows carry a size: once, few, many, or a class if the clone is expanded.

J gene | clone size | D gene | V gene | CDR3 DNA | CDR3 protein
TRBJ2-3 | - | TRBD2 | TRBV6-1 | TGTGCCAGCAGGCCCGGGACTATTAGGGATACGCAGTATTTT | CASRPGTIRDTQYF
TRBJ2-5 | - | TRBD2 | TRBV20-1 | TGCAGTGCTAGAGACCCTAGCGGGGGGGAGACCCAGTACTTC | CSARDPSGGETQYF
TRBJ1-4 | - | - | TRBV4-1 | TGCGCCAGCAGCCAAGGAGGGGAACGTGAAAAACTGTTTTTT | CASSQGGEREKLFF
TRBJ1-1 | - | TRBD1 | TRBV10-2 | TGCGCCAGCAGTGATACGGACAGGGTGGGATGGGCTTTCTTT | CASSDTDRVGWAFF
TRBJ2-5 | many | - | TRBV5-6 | TGTGCCAGCAGCGCGGTCAAGGCATGGTCCTGGGAGGAGACCCAGTACTTC | CASSAVKAWSWEETQYF
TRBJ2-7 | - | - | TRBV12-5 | TGTGCTAGTGGTCTCGGACTATCCTCCTACGAGCAGTACTTC | CASGLGLSSYEQYF
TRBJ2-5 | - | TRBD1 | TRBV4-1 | TGCGCCAGCAGCCGACAGGGTGGGACCCAGTACTTC | CASSRQGGTQYF
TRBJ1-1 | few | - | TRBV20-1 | TGCAGTGCTAGAGACAGGACGAACACTGAAGCTTTCTTT | CSARDRTNTEAFF
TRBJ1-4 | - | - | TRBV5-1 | TGCGCCAGCACCCTTACGGGGAGTGCTAATGAAAAACTGTTTTTT | CASTLTGSANEKLFF
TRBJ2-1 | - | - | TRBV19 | TGTGCCAGTAGTATGCTAGGCGAGGGTGAGCAGTTCTTC | CASSMLGEGEQFF
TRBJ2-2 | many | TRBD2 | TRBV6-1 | TGTGCCAGCGGCCAAGGGCTAGCGGGTAACACCGGGGAGCTGTTTTTT | CASGQGLAGNTGELFF
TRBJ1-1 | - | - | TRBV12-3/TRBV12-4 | TGTGCCAGCAGTTTACGGTACATTGCCCCGAACACTGAAGCTTTCTTT | CASSLRYIAPNTEAFF
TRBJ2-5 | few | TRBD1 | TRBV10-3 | TGTGCCCGACCCTGGCGAGGGGGCCGGTTCCTCAAGGAGACCCAGTACTTC | CARPWRGGRFLKETQYF